This T cell receptor beta chain was recorded in a study of neurological immune-mediated disorders. Findings and limits, study-wide: HTLV-1-associated myelopathy had the most TCR clonal expansion, whereas multiple sclerosis had the least (lower than in healthy controls).

Many counts were recorded for this clonotype. The antigen is undetermined. Specified time point: longitudinal time-point 2. Volunteers from a blood bank in Maryland, USA, made up the healthy controls. Stored at -80 C, 2 million PBMCs were the source of the unsorted libraries. Synthesis of cDNA was accomplished via 5'RACE employing 10-nucleotide random UMIs. Using its own MiXCR run on the 5' RACE reads, TCRdb lists one record per CDR3 protein. The profile shows fewer than 35,000 distinct CDR3 sequences, 13% of them singletons. V dropped 2 bases and J dropped 4 bases, with 6 bases sitting between them. In germline, CDR1 is MNHEY, CDR2 SVGEGT. There are 12 residues in the CDR3.

The chain recombines TRBV6-2 or TRBV6-3 with TRBJ2-7; D remains unclear. The receptor comes from a middle-aged woman in good health. The sequenced sample consisted of PBMCs. In nucleotides, the CDR3 is TGTGCCAGCAGTTACGGGCAATACGAGCAGTACTTC. Its translation is CASSYGQYEQYF.